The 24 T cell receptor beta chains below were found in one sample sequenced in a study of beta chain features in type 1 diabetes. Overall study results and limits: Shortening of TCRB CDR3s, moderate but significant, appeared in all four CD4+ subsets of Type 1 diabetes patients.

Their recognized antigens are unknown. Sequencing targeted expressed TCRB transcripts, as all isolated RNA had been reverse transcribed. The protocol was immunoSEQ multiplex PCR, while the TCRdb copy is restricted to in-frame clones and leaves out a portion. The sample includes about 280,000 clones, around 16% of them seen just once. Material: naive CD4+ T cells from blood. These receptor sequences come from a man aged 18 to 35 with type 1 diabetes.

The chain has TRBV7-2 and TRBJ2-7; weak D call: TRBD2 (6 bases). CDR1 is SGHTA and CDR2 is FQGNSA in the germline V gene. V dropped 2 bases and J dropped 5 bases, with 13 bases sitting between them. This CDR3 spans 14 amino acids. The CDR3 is CASSLRGIANEQYF. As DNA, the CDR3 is TGTGCCAGCAGCTTACGCGGGATTGCAAACGAGCAGTACTTC.

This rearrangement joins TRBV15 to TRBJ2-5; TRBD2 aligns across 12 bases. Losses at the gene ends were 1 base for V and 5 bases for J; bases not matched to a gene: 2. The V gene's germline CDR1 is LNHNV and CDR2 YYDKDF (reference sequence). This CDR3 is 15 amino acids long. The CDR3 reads CATSRGTSGMETQYF. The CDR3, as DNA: TGTGCCACCAGCAGAGGGACTAGCGGGATGGAGACCCAGTACTTC.

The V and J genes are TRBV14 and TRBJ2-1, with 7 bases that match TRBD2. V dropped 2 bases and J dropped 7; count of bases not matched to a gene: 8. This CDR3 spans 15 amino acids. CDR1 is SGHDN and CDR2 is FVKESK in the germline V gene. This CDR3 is CASSQRGGRKNEQFF. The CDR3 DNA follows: TGTGCCAGCAGCCAACGCGGGGGACGGAAAAATGAGCAGTTCTTC.

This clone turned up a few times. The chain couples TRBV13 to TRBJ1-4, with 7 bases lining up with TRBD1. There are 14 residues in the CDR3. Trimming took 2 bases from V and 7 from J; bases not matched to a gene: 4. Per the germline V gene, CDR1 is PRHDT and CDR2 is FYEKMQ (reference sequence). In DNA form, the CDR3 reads TGTGCCAGCAGCTTAAGACAGGGAGGTGAAAAACTGTTTTTT. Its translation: CASSLRQGGEKLFF.

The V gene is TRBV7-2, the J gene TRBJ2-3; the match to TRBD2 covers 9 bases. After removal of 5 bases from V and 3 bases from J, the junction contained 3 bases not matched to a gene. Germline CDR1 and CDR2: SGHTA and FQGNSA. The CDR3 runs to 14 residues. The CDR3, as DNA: TGTGCCAGCAGCATGACTAGCGGAACAGATACGCAGTATTTT. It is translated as CASSMTSGTDTQYF.

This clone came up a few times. The CDR3 here is CASSSLDRGSNQPQHF. In DNA, the CDR3 is TGTGCCAGCAGCTCATTGGACAGGGGCAGCAATCAGCCCCAGCATTTT. The chain links TRBV5-6 to TRBJ1-5, with TRBD1 matching over 9 bases. The trim removed 3 bases at V and 1 base at J, leaving 5 bases unmatched. The CDR3 totals 16 residues. Germline assignment: CDR1 SGHDT and CDR2 YYEEEE. Based on the CDR3 plus reference TRBV5-6 and TRBJ1-5, the full variable domain is DAGVTQSPTHLIKTRGQQVTLRCSPKSGHDTVSWYQQALGQGPQFIFQYYEEEERQRGNFPDRFSGHQFPNYSSELNVNALLLGDSALYLCASSSLDRGSNQPQHFGDGTRLSIL.

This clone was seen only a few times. The CDR3 region is CASSQGATDTQYF. DNA for the CDR3: TGCGCCAGCAGCCAGGGGGCCACAGATACGCAGTATTTT. This rearrangement joins TRBV4-1 to TRBJ2-3; D is possibly TRBD1 (6 bases). Trimming left V 3 bases short and J 2 bases short, with 6 bases between. Germline V lookup: CDR1 MGHRA, CDR2 YSYEKL. The CDR3 extends over 13 amino acids.

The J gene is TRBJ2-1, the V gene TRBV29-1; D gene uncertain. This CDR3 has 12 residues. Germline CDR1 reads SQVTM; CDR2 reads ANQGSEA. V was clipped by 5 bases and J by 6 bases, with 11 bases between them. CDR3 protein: CSVYGVINEQFF. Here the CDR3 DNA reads TGCAGCGTTTACGGAGTGATCAATGAGCAGTTCTTC.

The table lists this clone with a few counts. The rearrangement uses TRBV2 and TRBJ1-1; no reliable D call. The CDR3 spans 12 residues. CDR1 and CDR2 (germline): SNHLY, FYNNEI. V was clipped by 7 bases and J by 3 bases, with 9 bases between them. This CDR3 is CASTLEDTEAFF. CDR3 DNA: TGTGCCAGCACCCTTGAGGACACTGAAGCTTTCTTT.

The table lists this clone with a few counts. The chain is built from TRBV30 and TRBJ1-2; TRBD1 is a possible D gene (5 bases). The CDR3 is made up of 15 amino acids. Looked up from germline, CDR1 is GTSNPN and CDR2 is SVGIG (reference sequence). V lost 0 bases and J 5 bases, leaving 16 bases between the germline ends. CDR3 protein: CAWSVRGTGGYGYTF. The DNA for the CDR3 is TGTGCCTGGAGTGTACGGGGTACAGGAGGGTATGGCTACACCTTC.

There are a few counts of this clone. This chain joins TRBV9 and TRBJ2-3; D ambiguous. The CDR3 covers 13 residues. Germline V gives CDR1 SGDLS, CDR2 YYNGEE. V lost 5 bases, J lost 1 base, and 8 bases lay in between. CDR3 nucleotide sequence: TGTGCCAGCAGAGCGACGGGCACAGATACGCAGTATTTT. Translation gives CASRATGTDTQYF.

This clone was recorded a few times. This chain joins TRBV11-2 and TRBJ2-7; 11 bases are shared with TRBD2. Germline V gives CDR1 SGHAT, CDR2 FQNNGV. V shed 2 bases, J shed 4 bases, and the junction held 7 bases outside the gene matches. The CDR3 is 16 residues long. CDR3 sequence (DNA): TGTGCCAGCAGCTTATTCACTAGCGGGGGCCTGTACGAGCAGTACTTC. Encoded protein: CASSLFTSGGLYEQYF.

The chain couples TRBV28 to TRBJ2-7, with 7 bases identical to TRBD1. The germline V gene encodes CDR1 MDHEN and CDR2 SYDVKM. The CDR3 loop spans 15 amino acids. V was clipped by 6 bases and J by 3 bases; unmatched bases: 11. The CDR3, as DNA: TGTGCCAGCAGATTAGGGGGACAGAGCGGCTACGAGCAGTACTTC. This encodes CASRLGGQSGYEQYF.

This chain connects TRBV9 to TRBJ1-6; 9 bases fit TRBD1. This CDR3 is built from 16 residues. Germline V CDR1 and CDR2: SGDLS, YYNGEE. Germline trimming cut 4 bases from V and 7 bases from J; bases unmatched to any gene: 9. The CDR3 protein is CASSPQGGTGNSPLHF. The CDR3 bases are TGTGCCAGCAGCCCCCAGGGGGGGACAGGGAATTCACCCCTCCACTTT.

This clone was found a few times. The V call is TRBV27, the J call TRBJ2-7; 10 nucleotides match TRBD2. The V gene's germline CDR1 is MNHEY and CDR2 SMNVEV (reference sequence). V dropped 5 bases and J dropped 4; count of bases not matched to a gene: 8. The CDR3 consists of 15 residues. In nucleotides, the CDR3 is TGTGCCAGCAGTGCGGCTAGCGGGAGTAGGTACGAGCAGTACTTC. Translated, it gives CASSAASGSRYEQYF.

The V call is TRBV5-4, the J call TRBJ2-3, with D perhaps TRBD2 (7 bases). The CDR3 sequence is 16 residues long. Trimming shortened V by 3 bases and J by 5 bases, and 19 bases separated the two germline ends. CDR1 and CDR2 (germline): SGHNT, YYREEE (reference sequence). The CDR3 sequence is CASSSKLGGPGDTQYF. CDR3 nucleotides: TGTGCCAGCAGCTCTAAATTGGGGGGGCCCGGAGATACGCAGTATTTT. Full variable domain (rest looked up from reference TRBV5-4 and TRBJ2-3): ETGVTQSPTHLIKTRGQQVTLRCSSQSGHNTVSWYQQALGQGPQFIFQYYREEENGRGNFPPRFSGLQFPNYSSELNVNALELDDSALYLCASSSKLGGPGDTQYFGPGTRLTVL.

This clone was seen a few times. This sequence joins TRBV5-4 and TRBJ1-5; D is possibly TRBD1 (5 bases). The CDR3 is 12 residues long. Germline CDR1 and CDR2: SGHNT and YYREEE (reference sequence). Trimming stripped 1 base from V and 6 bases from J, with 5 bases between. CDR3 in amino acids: CASSLQGQPQHF. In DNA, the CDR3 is TGTGCCAGCAGCTTGCAGGGTCAGCCCCAGCATTTT.

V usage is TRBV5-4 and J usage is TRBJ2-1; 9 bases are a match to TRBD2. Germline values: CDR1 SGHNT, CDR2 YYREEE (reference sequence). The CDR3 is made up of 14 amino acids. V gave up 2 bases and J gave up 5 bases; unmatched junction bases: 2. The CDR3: CASSFPSGNNEQFF. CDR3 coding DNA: TGTGCCAGCAGCTTTCCTAGCGGGAACAATGAGCAGTTCTTC. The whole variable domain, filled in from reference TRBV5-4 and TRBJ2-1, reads ETGVTQSPTHLIKTRGQQVTLRCSSQSGHNTVSWYQQALGQGPQFIFQYYREEENGRGNFPPRFSGLQFPNYSSELNVNALELDDSALYLCASSFPSGNNEQFFGPGTRLTVL.

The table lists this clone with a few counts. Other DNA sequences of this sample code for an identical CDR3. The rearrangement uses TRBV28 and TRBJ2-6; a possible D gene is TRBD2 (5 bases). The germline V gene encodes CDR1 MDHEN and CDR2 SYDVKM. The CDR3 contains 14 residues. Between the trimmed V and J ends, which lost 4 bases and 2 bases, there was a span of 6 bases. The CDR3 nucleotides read TGTGCCAGCAGTTCCGGGACTGGGGCCAACGTCCTGACTTTC. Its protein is CASSSGTGANVLTF.

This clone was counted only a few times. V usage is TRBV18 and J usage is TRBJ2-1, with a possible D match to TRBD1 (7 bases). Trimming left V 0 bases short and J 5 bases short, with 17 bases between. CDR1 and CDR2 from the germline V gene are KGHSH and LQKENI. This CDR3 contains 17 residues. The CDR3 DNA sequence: TGTGCCAGCTCACCACCGCGCGGGACAGACGAGAACAATGAGCAGTTCTTC. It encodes CASSPPRGTDENNEQFF.

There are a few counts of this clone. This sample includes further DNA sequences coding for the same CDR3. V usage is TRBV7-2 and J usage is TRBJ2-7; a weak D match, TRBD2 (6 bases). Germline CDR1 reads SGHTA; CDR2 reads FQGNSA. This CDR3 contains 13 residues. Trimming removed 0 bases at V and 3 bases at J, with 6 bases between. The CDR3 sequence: CASSLAGGYEQYF. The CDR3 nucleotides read TGTGCCAGCAGCTTAGCGGGGGGCTACGAGCAGTACTTC.

CDR3 residues: CASSWGGDRGIYEQYF. The DNA of the CDR3 is TGTGCCAGCAGCTGGGGCGGGGACAGGGGGATCTACGAGCAGTACTTC. The chain combines TRBV5-4 with TRBJ2-7, with 11 bases aligning to TRBD1. The CDR3 has 16 amino acids. V shed 3 bases, J shed 3 bases, and the junction held 8 bases outside the gene matches. The germline CDR1 and CDR2 sequences are SGHNT and YYREEE (reference sequence). Looking up the rest from reference TRBV5-4 and TRBJ2-7 gives the full variable domain: ETGVTQSPTHLIKTRGQQVTLRCSSQSGHNTVSWYQQALGQGPQFIFQYYREEENGRGNFPPRFSGLQFPNYSSELNVNALELDDSALYLCASSWGGDRGIYEQYFGPGTRLTVT.

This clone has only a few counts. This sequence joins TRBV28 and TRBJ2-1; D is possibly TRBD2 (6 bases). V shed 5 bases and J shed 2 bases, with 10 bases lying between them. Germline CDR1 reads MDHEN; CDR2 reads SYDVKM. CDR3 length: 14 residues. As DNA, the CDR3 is TGTGCCAGCAGTCCAGCTAGCGCCTACAATGAGCAGTTCTTC. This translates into CASSPASAYNEQFF.

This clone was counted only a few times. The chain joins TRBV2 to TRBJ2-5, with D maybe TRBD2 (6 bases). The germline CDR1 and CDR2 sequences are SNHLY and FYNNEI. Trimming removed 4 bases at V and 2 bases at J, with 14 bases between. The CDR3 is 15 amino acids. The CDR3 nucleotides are TGTGCCAGCAGTGCTGAGTTTCGGGGGCAAGAGACCCAGTACTTC. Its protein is CASSAEFRGQETQYF.